The 8 T cell receptor beta chains listed next were all sequenced from one sample in a study of blood T cell repertoires in COVID-19. Clones were read by immunoSEQ multiplex PCR, and TCRdb kept only the in-frame ones, dropping some. This table holds around 70,000 clones, under 90% found once. Sequencing was done on a sample of peripheral blood. These receptors were obtained from a man between 65 and 80 years old who had recovered from COVID-19.

The chain uses TRBV6-6 and TRBJ2-5; D not certain. This CDR3 is 14 amino acids long. Germline CDR1 and CDR2: MNHNY and SVGAGI (reference sequence). V was trimmed by 5 bases and J by 2 bases, leaving 12 bases between them. Here the CDR3 DNA reads TGTGCCAGCAGTCTCCTAAGATCGCAAGAGACCCAGTACTTC. Protein: CASSLLRSQETQYF.

Worth noting for this clone: Sequence at one end of the junction differs from germline and may be a read error. V and J are TRBV19 and TRBJ1-6; tentatively, D is TRBD1 (5 bases). The germline V gene encodes CDR1 LNHDA and CDR2 SQIVND (reference sequence). This CDR3 has 15 amino acids. The CDR3 DNA reads TGTGCCAGTAGCAACAGGAGGGCGACTAATACACCCCTCCACTTT. It codes for CASSNRRATNTPLHF.

Here the CDR3 reads CASRTTGVNQPQHF. In DNA form, the CDR3 reads TGTGCCAGCAGAACGACAGGGGTCAATCAGCCCCAGCATTTT. This chain uses TRBV6-6 with TRBJ1-5; TRBD1 matches 8 bases. Germline-derived CDR1 and CDR2 are MNHNY and SVGAGI (reference sequence). This CDR3 comprises 14 residues. J lost 3 bases, V lost 6 bases, and 4 bases had no gene match.

The CDR3 bases are TGTGCCAGCAGCTCCCAGGGGACAGGGAGTTCACCCCTCCACTTT. It specifies CASSSQGTGSSPLHF. The chain is built from TRBV11-2 and TRBJ1-6; 9 bases match TRBD1. J gave up 9 bases and V 4 bases, and 7 bases lay outside the gene matches. The CDR3 has 15 amino acids. CDR1 and CDR2 from the germline V gene are SGHAT and FQNNGV.

This rearrangement joins TRBV19 to TRBJ1-5; a weak D match, TRBD1 (5 bases). The V gene lost 7 bases and the J gene lost 2 bases, with 15 bases spanning the gap. Germline V gene sequence: CDR1 LNHDA, CDR2 SQIVND (reference sequence). This CDR3 is 15 amino acids long. The CDR3 loop reads CASTQVGAGNQPQHF. The CDR3, as DNA: TGTGCCAGTACCCAGGTAGGGGCTGGCAATCAGCCCCAGCATTTT.

There are a few counts of this clone. CDR3 sequence reads: CASSLVDQGRSYEQYF. CDR3 in DNA: TGTGCCAGCAGCTTGGTGGATCAGGGGAGATCCTACGAGCAGTACTTC. The V and J genes are TRBV5-6 and TRBJ2-7; possible D gene TRBD1, 6 bases. V was shortened by 0 bases and J by 1 base, with 14 bases between the two germline ends. Germline V lookup: CDR1 SGHDT, CDR2 YYEEEE. The CDR3 runs 16 residues.

V usage is TRBV5-5 and J usage is TRBJ2-7; tentatively, D is TRBD2 (6 bases). The germline gives CDR1 SGHKS, CDR2 YYEKEE (reference sequence). The CDR3 sequence is 15 residues long. V dropped 7 bases and J dropped 4 bases, with 21 bases sitting between them. This chain's CDR3 is CASAESLRGWYEQYF. CDR3 nucleotides: TGTGCCAGCGCCGAGTCTCTCCGGGGGTGGTACGAGCAGTACTTC.

The chain recombines TRBV7-2 with TRBJ1-2, with a possible D match to TRBD1 (6 bases). The V end lost 5 bases, the J end lost 3 bases, and 13 bases lay between the germline ends. The CDR3 is 14 residues long. Germline CDR1 reads SGHTA; CDR2 reads FQGNSA. The CDR3 protein is CASSERPGDYGYTF. In DNA form, the CDR3 reads TGTGCCAGCAGCGAACGCCCAGGGGACTATGGCTACACCTTC.